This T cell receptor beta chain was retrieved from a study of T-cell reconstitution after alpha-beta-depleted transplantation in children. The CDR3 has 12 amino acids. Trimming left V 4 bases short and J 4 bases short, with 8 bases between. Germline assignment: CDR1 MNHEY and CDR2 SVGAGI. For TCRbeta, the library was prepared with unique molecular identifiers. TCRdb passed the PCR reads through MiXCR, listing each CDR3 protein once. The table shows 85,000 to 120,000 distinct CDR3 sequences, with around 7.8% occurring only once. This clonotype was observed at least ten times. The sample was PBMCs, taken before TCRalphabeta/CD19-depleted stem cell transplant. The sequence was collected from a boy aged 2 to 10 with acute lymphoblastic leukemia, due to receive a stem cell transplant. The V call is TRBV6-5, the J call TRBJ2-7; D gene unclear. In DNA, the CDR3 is TGTGCCAGCAGTTCCGGACCTTACGAGCAGTACTTC. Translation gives CASSSGPYEQYF.